Ten or more counts support the clone carrying this T cell receptor (beta chain). The data derive from a study of T cells in Graves' hyperthyroidism and ophthalmopathy. Amplification targeted TCR beta CDR3 regions from RNA transcripts. Using the HTBI primer set, a first-round RT-PCR was run on the TCR CDR3. TCRdb reprocessed the multiplex PCR reads with MiXCR, giving one entry per CDR3 protein. Of hundreds of thousands of distinct CDR3 sequences in the sample, about 15% were seen once. Looked up from germline, CDR1 is SGHNT and CDR2 is YENEEA. V was pared by 5 bases and J by 4 bases, with 7 bases of the junction left unmatched. This CDR3 is built from 15 residues.

The TCR originated in a woman aged 40 to 50 with Graves' ophthalmopathy. V usage is TRBV11-3 and J usage is TRBJ2-7, with TRBD2 identical over 11 bases. What was sequenced was blood. The CDR3 spells CASSQGRTSGYEQYF. The CDR3 DNA follows: TGTGCCAGCAGCCAGGGCCGGACTAGCGGGTACGAGCAGTACTTC.